Sequencing of this T cell receptor beta chain was carried out in a study of hypomethylating agent response in myelodysplastic syndrome. Sequencing was performed with immunoSEQ multiplex PCR; in TCRdb, only in-frame clones are kept and a portion is missing. Seen here are thousands of clones, around 82% observed once, and the top ten hold roughly 25%. Per germline, CDR1 SGHNT and CDR2 YYREEE (reference sequence). V dropped 7 bases and J dropped 1; count of bases not matched to a gene: 12. The CDR3 runs 16 residues. The chain links TRBV5-4 to TRBJ2-5; 8 bases fit TRBD2. Specimen: bone marrow, collected before or after starting hypomethylating agent treatment for myelodysplastic syndrome (not recorded which). The clonotype comes from a human donor with myelodysplastic syndrome. The CDR3 reads CASHLGGSGGQETQYF. The CDR3 DNA reads as TGTGCCAGCCACCTGGGGGGCAGCGGGGGCCAAGAGACCCAGTACTTC. Complete variable domain (other parts from reference TRBV5-4 and TRBJ2-5): ETGVTQSPTHLIKTRGQQVTLRCSSQSGHNTVSWYQQALGQGPQFIFQYYREEENGRGNFPPRFSGLQFPNYSSELNVNALELDDSALYLCASHLGGSGGQETQYFGPGTRLLVL.